The 17 T cell receptor beta chains given below trace back to one sample, sequenced in a study of blood T cell repertoires in COVID-19. Measured with immunoSEQ multiplex PCR; TCRdb has only the in-frame clones, and not every one. The sample carries around 57,000 clones, around 87% recorded once. The specimen sequenced was peripheral blood. The source of these receptors is an elderly woman with COVID-19, enrolled during active disease.

The chain uses TRBV7-9 and TRBJ2-1, with 9 bases that match TRBD2. CDR1 SEHNR and CDR2 FQNEAQ come from the germline V gene (reference sequence). The CDR3 totals 16 residues. V lost 2 bases and J lost 5; bases outside the gene matches: 7. CDR3 nucleotides: TGTGCCAGCAGCTTACTTGGTCTAGCGGGGCACAATGAGCAGTTCTTC. It codes for CASSLLGLAGHNEQFF.

The chain joins TRBV7-2 to TRBJ2-1; 16 bases align to TRBD2. The CDR3 is made up of 16 amino acids. V trimming: 3 bases; J trimming: 10 bases; junction bases outside the gene matches: 6. The germline V gene encodes CDR1 SGHTA and CDR2 FQGNSA. CDR3 sequence: CASSFPGLAGGYEQFF. The CDR3 nucleotides are TGTGCCAGCAGCTTCCCGGGACTAGCGGGGGGGTACGAGCAGTTCTTC.

V is TRBV2 and J is TRBJ2-5, with a weak D call TRBD2 (7 bases). The CDR3 runs to 15 residues. The germline V gene has CDR1 SNHLY and CDR2 FYNNEI. V lost 2 bases to trimming and J lost 4 bases, with 14 bases between them. CDR3 bases: TGTGCCAGCAGTGAATCAAGGGGGGGCGCAGAGACCCAGTACTTC. It is translated as CASSESRGGAETQYF. The full variable domain, its missing parts supplied by reference TRBV2 and TRBJ2-5, is EPEVTQTPSHQVTQMGQEVILRCVPISNHLYFYWYRQILGQKVEFLVSFYNNEISEKSEIFDDQFSVERPDGSNFTLKIRSTKLEDSAMYFCASSESRGGAETQYFGPGTRLLVL.

The chain links TRBV7-9 to TRBJ2-1; 8 bases line up with TRBD2. CDR3 length equals 12 residues. The germline V gene has CDR1 SEHNR and CDR2 FQNEAQ (reference sequence). V lost 9 bases and J lost 7; bases outside the gene matches: 5. DNA of the CDR3: TGTGCCAGTCGGGGGGGTTTGAATGAGCAGTTCTTC. Residues: CASRGGLNEQFF.

This sequence joins TRBV5-1 and TRBJ1-1; the D gene is possibly TRBD1 (6 bases). Trimming removed 4 bases at V and 0 bases at J, with 16 bases between. CDR1 SGHRS and CDR2 YFSETQ come from the germline V gene. There are 16 residues in the CDR3. CDR3 in amino acids: CASSPSGGHMNTEAFF. As DNA, the CDR3 is TGCGCCAGCAGCCCGTCGGGGGGGCACATGAACACTGAAGCTTTCTTT.

The chain joins TRBV12-3 or TRBV12-4 to TRBJ2-7; D may be TRBD1 (5 bases). The CDR3 contains 13 residues. Between the trimmed V and J ends, which lost 6 bases and 5 bases, there was a span of 14 bases. CDR3 in DNA: TGTGCCAGCAGCCGGACACCCGTCGACGAGCAGTACTTC. Translation: CASSRTPVDEQYF.

The rearrangement uses TRBV5-4 and TRBJ2-1, with TRBD2 as a possible D gene (6 bases). With 5 bases removed from V and 5 bases from J, the gap between germline ends came to 14 bases. Germline lookup yields CDR1 SGHNT and CDR2 YYREEE (reference sequence). The CDR3 contains 14 residues. The CDR3 DNA sequence: TGTGCCAGCAGGCCGGGACTGTTTAACAATGAGCAGTTCTTC. Translated: CASRPGLFNNEQFF.

The chain recombines TRBV6-5 with TRBJ1-6; 7 bases fit TRBD1. V lost 6 bases, J lost 0 bases, and 2 bases stayed unmatched. CDR1 MNHEY and CDR2 SVGAGI come from the germline V gene. This CDR3 is built from 15 residues. The CDR3 reads CASRRDSSYNSPLHF. The CDR3 coding sequence is TGTGCCAGCAGACGGGACAGCTCCTATAATTCACCCCTCCACTTT.

This sequence joins TRBV6-2 or TRBV6-3 and TRBJ2-5, with 9 bases fitting TRBD2. This CDR3 is built from 15 residues. V was clipped by 4 bases and J by 5 bases; unmatched bases: 8. Per the germline V gene, CDR1 is MNHEY and CDR2 is SVGEGT. For the CDR3, the DNA is TGTGCCAGCAGTTCCGAGCGGGGGGTGTGGGAGACCCAGTACTTC. Encoded protein: CASSSERGVWETQYF.

J is TRBJ2-5 and V is TRBV3-1 (or the pseudogene TRBV3-2); D may be TRBD2 (6 bases). This CDR3 is built from 15 residues. The V end lost 1 base, the J end lost 4 bases, and 13 bases lay between the germline ends. Germline V lookup: CDR1 LGHDT, CDR2 YNNKEL (reference sequence). The CDR3 region has the DNA TGTGCCAGCAGCCAAGCGGGACTCAGCACAGAGACCCAGTACTTC. Protein sequence: CASSQAGLSTETQYF.

CDR3 nucleotides: TGTGCCAGCGAACAGGGGAACACCGGGGAGCTGTTTTTT. It specifies CASEQGNTGELFF. This chain uses TRBV28 with TRBJ2-2; possible D gene TRBD1, 6 bases. V shed 8 bases and J shed 1 base, with 8 bases lying between them. The V gene's germline CDR1 is MDHEN and CDR2 SYDVKM. This CDR3 has 13 amino acids.

Worth noting for this clone: An end of the junction differs from the germline gene, which may be a read error. The chain joins TRBV7-9 to TRBJ2-1; D might be TRBD1 (5 bases). Per germline, CDR1 SEHNR and CDR2 FQNEAQ (reference sequence). CDR3 length: 12 amino acids. The CDR3 spells CASSTTVPDALF. The CDR3 coding sequence is TGTGCCAGCAGCACGACAGTCCCCGACGCGCTCTTC.

The CDR3 loop is CATSIERGHLYGYTF. In nucleotides, the CDR3 is TGTGCCACCAGCATTGAGAGGGGGCATCTTTATGGCTACACCTTC. The V call is TRBV15, the J call TRBJ1-2, with 7 positions matching TRBD1. The V gene's germline CDR1 is LNHNV and CDR2 YYDKDF (reference sequence). The CDR3 is 15 residues long. J lost 5 bases, V lost 4 bases, and 10 bases had no gene match.

The gene calls are TRBV5-4 and TRBJ2-7, with D tentatively TRBD1 (5 bases). The CDR3 contains 13 residues. In germline, CDR1 is SGHNT, CDR2 YYREEE (reference sequence). The V gene lost 3 bases and the J gene lost 7 bases, with 14 bases spanning the gap. The CDR3, as DNA: TGTGCCAGCAGCTCAGGGTCCCCCAGGGAGCAGTACTTC. Amino acids: CASSSGSPREQYF.

The J gene is TRBJ2-1, the V gene TRBV6-5, with a weak D call TRBD1 (6 bases). The CDR3 consists of 11 residues. Germline CDR1 MNHEY, CDR2 SVGAGI. Trimming stripped 2 bases from V and 10 bases from J, with 6 bases between. This CDR3 is CASSYGGEQFF. The CDR3 DNA is TGTGCCAGCAGTTACGGGGGCGAGCAGTTCTTC.

The V gene is TRBV3-1 (or the pseudogene TRBV3-2), the J gene TRBJ2-2, with unresolved D. Between the trimmed V and J ends, which lost 0 bases and 7 bases, there was a span of 12 bases. CDR3 length equals 15 residues. In germline, CDR1 is LGHDT, CDR2 YNNKEL (reference sequence). The CDR3 region is CASSQDHTLGGELFF. The CDR3 bases are TGTGCCAGCAGCCAAGATCACACCCTAGGCGGGGAGCTGTTTTTT.

The V and J genes are TRBV10-3 and TRBJ1-2; 8 nucleotides agree with TRBD1. V was clipped by 4 bases and J by 7 bases; unmatched bases: 5. The CDR3 totals 13 residues. Per germline, CDR1 ENHRY and CDR2 SYGVKD. This CDR3 is CAISAYRGFGYTF. The CDR3 DNA follows: TGTGCCATCAGTGCCTACAGGGGGTTTGGCTACACCTTC.